The 5 T cell receptor beta chains listed next were all sequenced from one sample in a study of blood T cell repertoires in COVID-19. Sequencing used immunoSEQ multiplex PCR; TCRdb keeps in-frame clones, though not all of them. Among under 200,000 clones listed, about 89% were seen once. The sample was peripheral blood. The origin of the receptors is a man aged 35 to 55 with active or convalescent COVID-19.

This clone has just one count. V is TRBV4-1 and J is TRBJ1-1; TRBD1 matches at 7 bases. Per germline, CDR1 MGHRA and CDR2 YSYEKL. V shed 0 bases and J 5 bases; nucleotides not matched to a gene: 15. The CDR3 is 18 amino acids. The CDR3 bases are TGCGCCAGCAGCCAAGATCAAGACAGGGCAGGGGTACGGACTGAAGCTTTCTTT. Encoded protein: CASSQDQDRAGVRTEAFF.

V and J are TRBV4-2 and TRBJ2-5; TRBD2 matches at 8 bases. Germline lookup yields CDR1 LGHNA and CDR2 YNFKEQ. V gave up 0 bases and J gave up 1 base; unmatched junction bases: 7. This CDR3 region has 17 residues. The CDR3 bases are TGTGCCAGCAGCCAAGATCTTGTGCGGGGGGCCCAAGAGACCCAGTACTTC. This gives the protein CASSQDLVRGAQETQYF.

The chain recombines TRBV7-3 with TRBJ1-1; 7 bases agree with TRBD1. The V gene's germline CDR1 is SGHTA and CDR2 FQGTGA. Trimming took 5 bases from V and 4 from J; bases not matched to a gene: 7. The CDR3 runs to 14 residues. This CDR3 reads CASSPDQGVTEAFF. In DNA, the CDR3 is TGTGCCAGCAGCCCCGATCAGGGGGTCACTGAAGCTTTCTTT.

V is TRBV7-9 and J is TRBJ2-1; 8 bases are a match to TRBD2. V lost 5 bases to trimming and J lost 7 bases; unmatched junction nucleotides: 1. The CDR3 loop spans 12 amino acids. CDR1 and CDR2 (germline): SEHNR, FQNEAQ (reference sequence). The DNA of the CDR3 is TGTGCCAGCAGCGGACTAGCTAATGAGCAGTTCTTC. It yields the protein CASSGLANEQFF.

This clone was counted a single time. The rearrangement joins TRBV9 to TRBJ1-1; the D is unclear. V was clipped by 2 bases and J by 5 bases, with 10 bases between them. This CDR3 region has 13 residues. Germline values: CDR1 SGDLS, CDR2 YYNGEE. CDR3 nucleotides: TGTGCCAGCAGCGTGACGGGTGGGACTGAAGCTTTCTTT. Amino acids: CASSVTGGTEAFF.